The 5 T cell receptor beta chains reported below all come from one sample, sequenced in a study of T cells and copy number aberrations in small-cell lung cancer. The data were produced by immunoSEQ multiplex PCR, yet TCRdb's version contains in-frame clones alone and is incomplete. The sample lists 2,400 or so clones, roughly 76% seen once, with about 4.5% in the top ten. The sample taken for sequencing was normal tissue next to the tumor. These receptors originate from a man in his forties with small cell lung cancer.

The rearrangement joins TRBV7-6 to TRBJ2-1; D ambiguous. CDR1 is SGHVS, CDR2 FNYEAQ, per germline. Trimming removed 5 bases from V and 8 bases from J, with 7 bases in between. CDR3 length: 11 amino acids. In nucleotides, the CDR3 is TGTGCCAGCAGCCCCGGCCATGAGCAGTTCTTC. Translation gives CASSPGHEQFF.

This clone was counted once. The V and J genes are TRBV20-1 and TRBJ2-7; the D is unclear. The V gene's germline CDR1 is DFQATT and CDR2 SNEGSKA (reference sequence). CDR3 length: 11 amino acids. Trimming removed 6 bases at V and 3 bases at J, with 9 bases between. The CDR3 region is CSATGLYEQYF. The DNA for the CDR3 is TGCAGTGCCACTGGCCTCTACGAGCAGTACTTC.

The chain carries TRBV30 and TRBJ1-3; maybe TRBD1 (5 bases). CDR3 length equals 12 residues. Trimming removed 4 bases at V and 4 bases at J, with 8 bases between. The V gene's germline CDR1 is GTSNPN and CDR2 SVGIG (reference sequence). Here the CDR3 DNA reads TGTGCCTGGAAGGGGTTGGGAAACACCATATATTTT. Its translation: CAWKGLGNTIYF.

This clone turned up a few times. The chain is built from TRBV11-3 and TRBJ1-1, with no clear D. The V and J ends lost 0 bases and 11 bases respectively, with 16 bases between them. Germline-derived CDR1 and CDR2 are SGHNT and YENEEA. The CDR3 runs to 14 residues. This CDR3 reads CASSLEEREGRAFF. The CDR3 bases are TGTGCCAGCAGCTTAGAGGAAAGGGAAGGGAGGGCTTTCTTT.

The genes are TRBV5-1 and TRBJ1-2; tentatively, D is TRBD1 (5 bases). Per germline, CDR1 SGHRS and CDR2 YFSETQ. The V end was cut by 0 bases, the J end by 6 bases, with 12 bases between. The length of the CDR3 is 14 residues. The CDR3 is CASSLAVAGNGYTF. The CDR3 DNA is TGCGCCAGCAGCTTGGCCGTGGCAGGGAATGGCTACACCTTC.